This T cell receptor (beta chain) was sequenced in a study of blood T cell repertoires in COVID-19 (dated by TCRdb to 2018 to 2020). Looking at the study overall: Collaborator samples came from the United States, Italy and Spain and covered acute and convalescent phases of COVID-19. The prospective study material was composed of cDNA or gDNA derived from T cells, B-cell-depleted T cells, or PBMCs. Deeply sampled blood TCRbeta repertoires from subjects exposed to, actively infected with, or recovered from COVID-19 were included in the dataset. A freely available public database, intended as a resource for researchers studying the immune response to SARS-CoV-2, is where the repertoires were released. Samples came from the ongoing ImmuneRACE study (first 160 participants) plus 1,254 subjects from 6 global collaborators. Sample metadata almost always included a de-identified subject ID, COVID-19 status, age in years and sex. Where HLA class I and class II types were available, the types were taken from metadata supplied by the sample provider, not from assay-based typing.

About this clone itself: This receptor's antigen is unknown. Per-base qualities were not stored, and no clone one base away is much larger.

As encoded in the germline V gene, CDR1 is SGHTA while CDR2 is FQGNSA. The germline V and J ends show losses of 3 bases and 7 bases respectively, and no gene match explains 6 bases of the junction. Spanning cysteine to phenylalanine, the CDR3 consists of 14 amino acids. Only the CDR3 region is kept as DNA, spanning 42 bases read in frame from base 1. Each collaborating institution followed its own protocols to collect whole blood in K2EDTA tubes. Collaborator samples were shipped for TCRbeta analysis as frozen whole blood, isolated PBMCs, or DNA extracted from either sample type. TCRbeta CDR3 regions were amplified from genomic DNA using the immunoSEQ Assay, a bias-controlled multiplex PCR. On the authors' methods: Within the assay, amplification of reference gene primers was used to estimate how many nucleated cells each sample contained. Sequence reads were collapsed and filtered to measure the absolute abundance of every unique TCRbeta CDR3 rearrangement. For each sample, productive Simpson clonality was calculated as the square root of Simpson's diversity index across productive rearrangements. This is the immuneACCESS table as TCRdb keeps it, with only in-frame sequences that have V and J called. A part of the clones is gone; compared with another copy, unresolved V genes explain less than half, and the rest is unexplained. The D gene and trimming were derived from the DNA, and the V and J assignments and clone size from that table. This sample comprises 310,000 or so clones, about four fifths of them detected only once. Roughly 1.3% of the sample goes to the ten largest clones.

General study outcomes and caveats: Clinical and demographic metadata were provided uncurated, with the amount varying by source and participant.

The V and J genes are TRBV7-2 and TRBJ2-7; 10 central nucleotides agree with TRBD1. The sequence came from a woman in her forties or fifties with acute or convalescent COVID-19. The sequencing input was peripheral blood. The CDR3 here reads CASSLDRGFGEQYF. The DNA sequence is as follows: TGTGCCAGCAGCTTGGACAGGGGGTTTGGGGAGCAGTACTTC.